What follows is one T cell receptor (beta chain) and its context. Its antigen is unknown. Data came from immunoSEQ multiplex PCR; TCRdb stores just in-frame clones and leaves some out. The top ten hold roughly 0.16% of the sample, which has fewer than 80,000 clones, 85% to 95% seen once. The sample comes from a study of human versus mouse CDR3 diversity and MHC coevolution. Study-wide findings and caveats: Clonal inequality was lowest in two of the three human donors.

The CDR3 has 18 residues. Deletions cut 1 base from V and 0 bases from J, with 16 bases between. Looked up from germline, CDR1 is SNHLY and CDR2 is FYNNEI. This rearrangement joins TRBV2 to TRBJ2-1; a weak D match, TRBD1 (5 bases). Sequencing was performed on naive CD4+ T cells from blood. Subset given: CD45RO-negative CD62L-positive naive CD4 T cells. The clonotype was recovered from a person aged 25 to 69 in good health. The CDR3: CASSEDRPGVRSYNEQFF. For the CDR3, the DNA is TGTGCCAGCAGTGAAGACAGGCCTGGGGTGCGCTCCTACAATGAGCAGTTCTTC. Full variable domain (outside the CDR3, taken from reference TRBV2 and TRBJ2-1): EPEVTQTPSHQVTQMGQEVILRCVPISNHLYFYWYRQILGQKVEFLVSFYNNEISEKSEIFDDQFSVERPDGSNFTLKIRSTKLEDSAMYFCASSEDRPGVRSYNEQFFGPGTRLTVL.